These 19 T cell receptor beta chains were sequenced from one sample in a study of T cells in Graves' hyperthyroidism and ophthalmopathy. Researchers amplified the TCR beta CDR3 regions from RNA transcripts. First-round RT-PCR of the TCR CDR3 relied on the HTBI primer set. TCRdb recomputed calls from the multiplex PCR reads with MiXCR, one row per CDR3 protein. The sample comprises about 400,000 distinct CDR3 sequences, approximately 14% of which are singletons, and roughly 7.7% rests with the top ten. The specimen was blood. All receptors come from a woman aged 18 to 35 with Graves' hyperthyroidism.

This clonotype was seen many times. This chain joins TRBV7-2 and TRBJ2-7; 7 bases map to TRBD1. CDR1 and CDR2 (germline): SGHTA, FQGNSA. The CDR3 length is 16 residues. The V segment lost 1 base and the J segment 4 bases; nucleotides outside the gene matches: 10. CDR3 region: CASSLGPPGQIYEQYF. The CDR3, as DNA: TGTGCCAGCAGCTTAGGCCCTCCGGGACAGATTTACGAGCAGTACTTC.

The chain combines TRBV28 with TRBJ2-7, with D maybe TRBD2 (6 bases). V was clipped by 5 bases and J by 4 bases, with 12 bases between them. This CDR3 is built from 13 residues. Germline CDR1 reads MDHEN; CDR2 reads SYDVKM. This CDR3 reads CASSPLEGYEQYF. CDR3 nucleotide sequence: TGTGCCAGCAGTCCCCTGGAGGGGTACGAGCAGTACTTC.

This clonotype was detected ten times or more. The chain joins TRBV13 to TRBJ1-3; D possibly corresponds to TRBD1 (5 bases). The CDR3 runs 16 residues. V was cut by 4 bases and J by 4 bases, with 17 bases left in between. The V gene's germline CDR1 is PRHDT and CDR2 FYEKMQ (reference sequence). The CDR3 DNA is TGTGCCAGCAGCTCGACGGTGGGGGGGACGGGAAACACCATATATTTT. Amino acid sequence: CASSSTVGGTGNTIYF.

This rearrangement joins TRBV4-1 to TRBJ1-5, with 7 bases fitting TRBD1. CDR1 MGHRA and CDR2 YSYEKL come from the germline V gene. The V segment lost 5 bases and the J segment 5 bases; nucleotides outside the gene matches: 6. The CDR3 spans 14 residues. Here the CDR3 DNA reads TGCGCCAGCAGCTACTCGGACAGGCATCAGCCCCAGCATTTT. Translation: CASSYSDRHQPQHF.

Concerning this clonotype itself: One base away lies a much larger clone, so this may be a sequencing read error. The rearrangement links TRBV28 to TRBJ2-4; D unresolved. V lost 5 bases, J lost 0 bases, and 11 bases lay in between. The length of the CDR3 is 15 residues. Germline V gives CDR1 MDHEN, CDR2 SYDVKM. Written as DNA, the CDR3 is TGTGCCAGCAGTCGGCCGGCACTAGCCAAAAACATTCAGTACTTC. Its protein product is CASSRPALAKNIQYF.

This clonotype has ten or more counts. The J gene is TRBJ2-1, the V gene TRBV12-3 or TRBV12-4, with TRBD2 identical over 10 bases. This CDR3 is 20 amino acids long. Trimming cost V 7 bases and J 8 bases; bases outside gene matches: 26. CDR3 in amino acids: CASTPTRAGGFGLAVDEQFF. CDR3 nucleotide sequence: TGTGCCAGCACCCCAACCCGGGCAGGGGGCTTCGGACTAGCGGTGGATGAGCAGTTCTTC.

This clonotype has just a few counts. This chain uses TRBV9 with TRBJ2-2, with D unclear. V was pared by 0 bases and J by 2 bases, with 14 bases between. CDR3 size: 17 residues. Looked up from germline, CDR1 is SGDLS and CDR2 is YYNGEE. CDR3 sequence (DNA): TGTGCCAGCAGCGTAGCGGGTGCTGGTTCAAACACCGGGGAGCTGTTTTTT. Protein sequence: CASSVAGAGSNTGELFF.

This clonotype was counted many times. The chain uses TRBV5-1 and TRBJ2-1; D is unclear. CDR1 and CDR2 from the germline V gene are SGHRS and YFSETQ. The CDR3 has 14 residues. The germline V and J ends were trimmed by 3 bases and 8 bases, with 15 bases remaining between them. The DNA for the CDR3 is TGCGCCAGCAGCTCGGGCGGCCTCGGTGATGAGCAGTTCTTC. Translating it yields CASSSGGLGDEQFF.

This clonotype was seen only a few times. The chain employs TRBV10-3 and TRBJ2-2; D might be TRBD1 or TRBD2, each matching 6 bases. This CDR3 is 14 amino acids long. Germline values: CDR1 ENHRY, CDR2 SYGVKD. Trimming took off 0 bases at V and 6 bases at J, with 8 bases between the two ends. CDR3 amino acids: CAISESGGPGELFF. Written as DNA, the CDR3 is TGTGCCATCAGTGAGTCCGGGGGCCCCGGGGAGCTGTTTTTT.

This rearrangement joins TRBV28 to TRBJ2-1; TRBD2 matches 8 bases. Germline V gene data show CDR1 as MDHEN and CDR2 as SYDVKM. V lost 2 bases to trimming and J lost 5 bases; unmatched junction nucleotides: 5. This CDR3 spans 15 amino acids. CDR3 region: CASSLRGGQHNEQFF. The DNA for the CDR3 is TGTGCCAGCAGTTTACGGGGGGGCCAGCACAATGAGCAGTTCTTC.

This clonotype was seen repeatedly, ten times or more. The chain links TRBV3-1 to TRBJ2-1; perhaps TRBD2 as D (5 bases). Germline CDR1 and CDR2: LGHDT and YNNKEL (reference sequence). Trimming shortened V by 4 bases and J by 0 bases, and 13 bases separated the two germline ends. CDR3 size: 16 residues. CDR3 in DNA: TGTGCCAGCAGCCGCCCTAGCCGCAGCTCCTACAATGAGCAGTTCTTC. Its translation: CASSRPSRSSYNEQFF.

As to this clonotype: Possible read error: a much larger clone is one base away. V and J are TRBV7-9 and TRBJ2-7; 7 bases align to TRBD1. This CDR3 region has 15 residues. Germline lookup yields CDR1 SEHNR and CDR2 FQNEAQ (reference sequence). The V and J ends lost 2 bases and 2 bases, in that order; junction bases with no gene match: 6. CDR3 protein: CASSLTGQVAYEQYF. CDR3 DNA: TGTGCCAGCAGCTTAACTGGACAGGTTGCCTACGAGCAGTACTTC.

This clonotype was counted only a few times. The CDR3 region has the DNA TGTGCCAGCTCACCGTCGGCCCTCGCGGGAGCAGAGACCCAGTACTTC. Translating it yields CASSPSALAGAETQYF. The chain combines TRBV18 with TRBJ2-5, with 7 bases aligning to TRBD2. Trimming cost V 3 bases and J 4 bases; bases outside gene matches: 11. This CDR3 has 16 residues. Germline lookup yields CDR1 KGHSH and CDR2 LQKENI.

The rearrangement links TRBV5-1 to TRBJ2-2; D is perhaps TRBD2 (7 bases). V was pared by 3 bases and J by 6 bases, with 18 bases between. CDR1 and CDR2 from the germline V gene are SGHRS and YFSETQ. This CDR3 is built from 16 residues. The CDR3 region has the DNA TGCGCCAGCAGCTCGACGAAACAAGGGGGGGCCGGGGAGCTGTTTTTT. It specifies CASSSTKQGGAGELFF.

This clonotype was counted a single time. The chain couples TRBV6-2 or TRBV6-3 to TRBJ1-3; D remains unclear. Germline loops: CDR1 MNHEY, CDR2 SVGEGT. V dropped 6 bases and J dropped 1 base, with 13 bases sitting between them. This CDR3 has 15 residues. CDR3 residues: CASRETTGSGNTIYF. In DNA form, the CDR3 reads TGTGCCAGCAGGGAGACAACGGGGTCTGGAAACACCATATATTTT.

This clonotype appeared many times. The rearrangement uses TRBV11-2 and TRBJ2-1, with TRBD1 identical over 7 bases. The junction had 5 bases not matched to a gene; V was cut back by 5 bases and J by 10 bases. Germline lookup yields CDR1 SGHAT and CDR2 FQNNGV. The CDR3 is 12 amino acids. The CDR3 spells CASSRDRAEQFF. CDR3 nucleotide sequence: TGTGCCAGCAGCCGAGACAGGGCGGAGCAGTTCTTC.

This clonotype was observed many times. CDR3 DNA sequence: TGTGCCAGCAGCCTCGGGTTTTATCTCTACAATGAGCAGTTCTTC. It codes for CASSLGFYLYNEQFF. This chain links TRBV6-2 or TRBV6-3 with TRBJ2-1; no reliable D call. V lost 6 bases, J lost 3 bases, and 15 bases lay in between. CDR1 is MNHEY, CDR2 SVGEGT, per germline. The CDR3 is made up of 15 amino acids.

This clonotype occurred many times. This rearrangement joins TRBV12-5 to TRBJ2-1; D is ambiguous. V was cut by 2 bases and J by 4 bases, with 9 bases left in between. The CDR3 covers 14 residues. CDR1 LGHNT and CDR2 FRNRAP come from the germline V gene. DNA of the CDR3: TGTGCTAGTGGTTTGCTATCCACATACAATGAGCAGTTCTTC. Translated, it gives CASGLLSTYNEQFF.

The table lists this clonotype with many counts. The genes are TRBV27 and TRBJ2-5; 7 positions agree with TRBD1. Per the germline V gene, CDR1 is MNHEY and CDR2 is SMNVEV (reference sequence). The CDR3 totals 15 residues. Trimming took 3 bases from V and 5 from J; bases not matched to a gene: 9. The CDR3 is CASSLAGGDSETQYF. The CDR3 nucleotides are TGTGCCAGCAGTTTGGCAGGGGGTGATTCTGAGACCCAGTACTTC.